The 5 T cell receptor beta chains below all came from one sample that was sequenced in a study of tumor-infiltrating lymphocytes in localized non-small cell lung cancer. Repertoires were generated with immunoSEQ multiplex PCR, while TCRdb's copy carries only in-frame clones and drops some. The sample lists about 12,000 clones; 85% to 90% were seen once. Sequenced input: lung tumor tissue. Every receptor here comes from a human donor with non-small cell lung cancer.

The chain links TRBV28 to TRBJ2-7, with D uncertain. The CDR3 is 16 amino acids. Trimming shortened V by 7 bases and J by 5 bases, and 24 bases separated the two germline ends. Germline V CDR1 and CDR2: MDHEN, SYDVKM. The DNA for the CDR3 is TGTGCCAGCAAACGAGAGGTGGGTCTTATGTCTGACGAGCAGTACTTC. Amino acid sequence: CASKREVGLMSDEQYF.

This chain connects TRBV27 to TRBJ1-1; 7 nucleotides align to TRBD1. CDR3 size: 17 residues. Trimming cost V 1 base and J 0 bases; bases outside gene matches: 8. Germline V gene lookup returns CDR1 MNHEY and CDR2 SMNVEV (reference sequence). The CDR3 DNA reads as TGTGCCAGCAGTTTATTTGGGACAGTCACCATGAACACTGAAGCTTTCTTT. This gives the protein CASSLFGTVTMNTEAFF.

The chain links TRBV29-1 to TRBJ1-3; 8 bases match TRBD1. The V and J ends lost 3 bases and 0 bases, in that order; junction bases with no gene match: 1. The CDR3 runs 14 residues. Germline V gene data show CDR1 as SQVTM and CDR2 as ANQGSEA. The CDR3 DNA sequence: TGCAGCGTTGATACAGGGGGCTCTGGAAACACCATATATTTT. Its translation: CSVDTGGSGNTIYF.

The rearrangement joins TRBV11-2 to TRBJ2-7; D possibly corresponds to TRBD1 (6 bases). Germline V gene data show CDR1 as SGHAT and CDR2 as FQNNGV. CDR3 length: 13 amino acids. V lost 5 bases and J lost 2, with 10 bases in between. The CDR3 loop is CASSIQGTYEQYF. CDR3 DNA sequence: TGTGCCAGCAGCATACAGGGAACCTACGAGCAGTACTTC.

V gene TRBV5-1 combines with J gene TRBJ2-3, with a weak D call TRBD2 (6 bases). From germline, CDR1 is SGHRS and CDR2 YFSETQ. The CDR3 length is 14 residues. The V gene lost 5 bases and the J gene lost 2 bases, with 12 bases spanning the gap. The CDR3: CASSLLADTDTQYF. The CDR3 DNA reads as TGCGCCAGCAGTCTCTTAGCGGACACAGATACGCAGTATTTT.